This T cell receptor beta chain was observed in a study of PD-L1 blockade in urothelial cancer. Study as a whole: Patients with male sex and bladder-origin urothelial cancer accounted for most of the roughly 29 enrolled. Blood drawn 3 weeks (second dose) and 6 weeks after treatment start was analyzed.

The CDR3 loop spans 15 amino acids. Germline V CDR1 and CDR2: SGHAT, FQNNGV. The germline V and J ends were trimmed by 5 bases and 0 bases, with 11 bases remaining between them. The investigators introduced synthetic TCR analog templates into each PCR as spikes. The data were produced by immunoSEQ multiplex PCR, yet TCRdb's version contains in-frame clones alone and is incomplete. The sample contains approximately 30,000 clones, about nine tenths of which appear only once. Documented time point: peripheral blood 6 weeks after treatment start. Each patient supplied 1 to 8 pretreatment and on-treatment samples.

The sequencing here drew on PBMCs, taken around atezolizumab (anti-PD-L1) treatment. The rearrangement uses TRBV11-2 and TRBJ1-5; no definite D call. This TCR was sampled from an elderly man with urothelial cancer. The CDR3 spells CASSRGTVSNQPQHF. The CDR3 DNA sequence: TGTGCCAGCAGCCGCGGAACGGTTAGCAATCAGCCCCAGCATTTT.